A selection of T cell receptor beta chains follows, all from one sample in a study of blood T cell repertoires in COVID-19. TCRdb's table, derived via immunoSEQ multiplex PCR, lists solely in-frame clones and lacks some. The table records about 130,000 clones, 85% of them present only once. Sequencing used peripheral blood. The source of these receptors is a man at least 80 years old with active or convalescent COVID-19. The CDR3 runs from the conserved cysteine through the conserved F or W. A D gene is named only where the DNA matches it firmly. Clone size is shown for a subset of rows, as once, few, many or a class of expanded clone.

CDR3 protein: CASSILGRQETQYF
CDR3 DNA: TGTGCCAGTAGTATATTGGGGAGACAAGAGACCCAGTACTTC
J gene: TRBJ2-5
clone size: -
D gene: -
V gene: TRBV19

CDR3 protein: CASSAAGVGYGYTF
CDR3 DNA: TGCGCCAGCAGCGCAGCGGGGGTTGGCTATGGCTACACCTTC
J gene: TRBJ1-2
clone size: -
D gene: -
V gene: TRBV5-1

CDR3 protein: CASSSPASGAGEQYF
CDR3 DNA: TGTGCCAGCAGTTCTCCGGCGAGCGGGGCCGGGGAGCAGTACTTC
J gene: TRBJ2-7
clone size: few
D gene: TRBD2
V gene: TRBV27

CDR3 protein: CASSFEGVLKPGELFF
CDR3 DNA: TGCGCCAGCAGCTTTGAGGGGGTATTAAAACCCGGGGAGCTGTTTTTT
J gene: TRBJ2-2
clone size: -
D gene: -
V gene: TRBV5-1

CDR3 protein: CAWSPGQGRDTIYF
CDR3 DNA: TGTGCCTGGAGCCCTGGACAGGGCCGGGACACCATATATTTT
J gene: TRBJ1-3
clone size: -
D gene: TRBD1
V gene: TRBV30

CDR3 protein: CASSLVAGTRYEQYF
CDR3 DNA: TGTGCCAGCAGCTTAGTGGCGGGAACGCGTTACGAGCAGTACTTC
J gene: TRBJ2-7
clone size: -
D gene: -
V gene: TRBV11-2

CDR3 protein: CASSPNGKPYEQYF
CDR3 DNA: TGTGCCAGCAGCCCAAACGGGAAGCCCTACGAGCAGTACTTC
J gene: TRBJ2-7
clone size: -
D gene: -
V gene: TRBV7-9

CDR3 protein: CASKAPQETQYF
CDR3 DNA: TGTGCCAGTAAAGCCCCGCAAGAGACCCAGTACTTC
J gene: TRBJ2-5
clone size: -
D gene: -
V gene: TRBV19

CDR3 protein: CASSIAQGARNQPQHF
CDR3 DNA: TGTGCCAGTAGTATAGCTCAGGGGGCCCGCAATCAGCCCCAGCATTTT
J gene: TRBJ1-5
clone size: few
D gene: TRBD1
V gene: TRBV19

CDR3 protein: CATSRKTGTSGINEQFF
CDR3 DNA: TGTGCCACCAGCAGAAAGACCGGGACTAGCGGGATAAATGAGCAGTTCTTC
J gene: TRBJ2-1
clone size: -
D gene: TRBD2
V gene: TRBV15

CDR3 protein: CASSIALAAEQYF
CDR3 DNA: TGTGCCAGTAGTATAGCCCTAGCGGCCGAGCAGTACTTC
J gene: TRBJ2-7
clone size: -
D gene: TRBD2
V gene: TRBV19

CDR3 protein: CASSLVGGGQRMFF
CDR3 DNA: TGTGCCAGCAGCTTAGTGGGCGGGGGGCAGAGGATGTTTTTT
J gene: TRBJ1-4
clone size: -
D gene: -
V gene: TRBV7-2

CDR3 protein: CASGRANTGELFF
CDR3 DNA: TGTGCTAGCGGCAGGGCGAACACCGGGGAGCTGTTTTTT
J gene: TRBJ2-2
clone size: -
D gene: -
V gene: TRBV12-5

CDR3 protein: CASSRQTGEGAGELFF
CDR3 DNA: TGTGCCAGCTCACGACAGACGGGAGAAGGGGCCGGGGAGCTGTTTTTT
J gene: TRBJ2-2
clone size: -
D gene: -
V gene: TRBV18

CDR3 protein: CASSEARGTGGETQYF
CDR3 DNA: TGTGCCAGCAGTGAAGCACGGGGGACAGGGGGTGAGACCCAGTACTTC
J gene: TRBJ2-5
clone size: -
D gene: TRBD1
V gene: TRBV2

CDR3 protein: CASSLAGWAHNEQFF
CDR3 DNA: TGTGCCAGCAGCTTAGCGGGTTGGGCTCACAATGAGCAGTTCTTC
J gene: TRBJ2-1
clone size: -
D gene: -
V gene: TRBV7-2

CDR3 protein: CASSQGGTGGYEQYF
CDR3 DNA: TGTGCCAGCAGCCAAGGGGGGACAGGGGGCTACGAGCAGTACTTC
J gene: TRBJ2-7
clone size: -
D gene: TRBD1
V gene: TRBV3-1/TRBV3-2

CDR3 protein: CASSPGAGYGYTF
CDR3 DNA: TGTGCCAGCTCACCAGGGGCTGGCTATGGCTACACCTTC
J gene: TRBJ1-2
clone size: -
D gene: -
V gene: TRBV18

CDR3 protein: CAWVLAGGPDEQYF
CDR3 DNA: TGTGCCTGGGTACTAGCGGGAGGGCCCGACGAGCAGTACTTC
J gene: TRBJ2-7
clone size: -
D gene: TRBD2
V gene: TRBV30

CDR3 protein: CASSQNTGELFF
CDR3 DNA: TGTGCCAGCAGTCAGAACACCGGGGAGCTGTTTTTT
J gene: TRBJ2-2
clone size: -
D gene: -
V gene: TRBV27

CDR3 protein: CASSQGGQGDTEAFF
CDR3 DNA: TGTGCCAGCAGCCAGGGGGGACAGGGGGACACTGAAGCTTTCTTT
J gene: TRBJ1-1
clone size: -
D gene: TRBD1
V gene: TRBV3-1/TRBV3-2

CDR3 protein: CASSQLRGGLDTQYF
CDR3 DNA: TGTGCCAGCAGCCAACTGCGGGGGGGCCTTGATACGCAGTATTTT
J gene: TRBJ2-3
clone size: -
D gene: TRBD2
V gene: TRBV3-1/TRBV3-2

CDR3 protein: CASSEAEQFNEQFF
CDR3 DNA: TGTGCCAGCAGTGAAGCGGAACAGTTCAATGAGCAGTTCTTC
J gene: TRBJ2-1
clone size: -
D gene: -
V gene: TRBV6-1

CDR3 protein: CASSPGDRGLNQPQHF
CDR3 DNA: TGTGCCAGCTCACCGGGGGACAGGGGGCTTAATCAGCCCCAGCATTTT
J gene: TRBJ1-5
clone size: -
D gene: TRBD1
V gene: TRBV18

CDR3 protein: CATRAARDRDPNEQFF
CDR3 DNA: TGTGCCACTCGGGCGGCTCGGGACAGGGATCCGAATGAGCAGTTCTTC
J gene: TRBJ2-1
clone size: many
D gene: TRBD1
V gene: TRBV6-6

CDR3 protein: CASSLLLAGGNEQFF
CDR3 DNA: TGCGCCAGCAGCTTGTTGCTAGCGGGGGGAAATGAGCAGTTCTTC
J gene: TRBJ2-1
clone size: -
D gene: TRBD2
V gene: TRBV5-1

CDR3 protein: CASSSSSPGQGYTEAFF
CDR3 DNA: TGTGCCAGCAGCTCCTCCTCTCCGGGACAGGGGTACACTGAAGCTTTCTTT
J gene: TRBJ1-1
clone size: -
D gene: TRBD1
V gene: TRBV7-3

CDR3 protein: CASSRGTGYSPLHF
CDR3 DNA: TGTGCCAGCAGCCGCGGGACAGGGTATTCACCCCTCCACTTT
J gene: TRBJ1-6
clone size: -
D gene: TRBD1
V gene: TRBV3-1/TRBV3-2

CDR3 protein: CASSYSGGARGELFF
CDR3 DNA: TGTGCCAGCAGTTACAGCGGGGGGGCTCGAGGGGAGCTGTTTTTT
J gene: TRBJ2-2
clone size: once
D gene: TRBD2
V gene: TRBV6-5

CDR3 protein: CSASASGGVHGYTF
CDR3 DNA: TGCAGTGCTAGTGCTTCAGGGGGCGTGCATGGCTACACCTTC
J gene: TRBJ1-2
clone size: -
D gene: TRBD1
V gene: TRBV20-1

CDR3 protein: CASSSWTGANEKLFF
CDR3 DNA: TGTGCCAGCAGCTCCTGGACAGGGGCTAATGAAAAACTGTTTTTT
J gene: TRBJ1-4
clone size: -
D gene: TRBD1
V gene: TRBV5-4

CDR3 protein: CSVSRDRGIDEQFF
CDR3 DNA: TGCAGCGTTAGCCGGGACAGGGGTATCGATGAGCAGTTCTTC
J gene: TRBJ2-1
clone size: -
D gene: TRBD1
V gene: TRBV29-1

CDR3 protein: CASSGYPGADSPSPLHF
CDR3 DNA: TGTGCCAGCAGCGGATACCCCGGCGCAGACTCCCCCTCACCCCTCCACTTT
J gene: TRBJ1-6
clone size: -
D gene: -
V gene: TRBV9

CDR3 protein: CASSPRSRFGGRARTTSEEFF
CDR3 DNA: TGTGCCAGCTCACCTAGAAGTCGTTTCGGCGGGAGGGCCCGGACGACGAGCGAGGAATTCTTC
J gene: TRBJ2-1
clone size: -
D gene: TRBD2
V gene: TRBV18

CDR3 protein: CASSISVNTGELFF
CDR3 DNA: TGTGCCAGTAGTATCTCTGTGAACACCGGGGAGCTGTTTTTT
J gene: TRBJ2-2
clone size: once
D gene: -
V gene: TRBV19